The 14 T cell receptor beta chains below were found in one sample sequenced in a study of T cell responses to AZD1222 COVID-19 vaccine. Profiled with immunoSEQ multiplex PCR; TCRdb holds only in-frame clones, not every one. The sample records around 200,000 clones, 85% to 90% being singletons. Sequences were derived from peripheral blood, sampled on day 0 of AZD1222 vaccination. The receptor source for this set is an adult in good health.

The chain is built from TRBV5-6 and TRBJ1-1; D unclear. This CDR3 has 16 residues. Germline-derived CDR1 and CDR2 are SGHDT and YYEEEE. The V gene lost 0 bases and the J gene lost 3 bases, with 15 bases spanning the gap. CDR3 loop: CASSLAGHREDTEAFF. CDR3 in DNA: TGTGCCAGCAGCTTGGCCGGTCACCGGGAGGACACTGAAGCTTTCTTT.

The chain joins TRBV29-1 to TRBJ2-2, with a possible D match to TRBD1 (6 bases). Germline V gene sequence: CDR1 SQVTM, CDR2 ANQGSEA. Trimming pared 2 bases from V and 8 bases from J, leaving 21 bases between. The CDR3 is 16 amino acids. The CDR3 sequence: CSVERPAAGAFGELFF. DNA of the CDR3: TGCAGCGTTGAACGGCCGGCGGCAGGGGCTTTTGGGGAGCTGTTTTTT.

This chain joins TRBV7-9 and TRBJ2-1, with D possibly being TRBD2 (6 bases). The germline CDR1 and CDR2 sequences are SEHNR and FQNEAQ (reference sequence). This CDR3 is 15 amino acids long. V dropped 5 bases and J dropped 1 base, with 12 bases sitting between them. The CDR3 protein is CASSPAAGSYNEQFF. The CDR3 DNA reads as TGTGCCAGCAGCCCCGCGGCGGGATCCTACAATGAGCAGTTCTTC.

The gene calls are TRBV2 and TRBJ1-2; TRBD1 matches 9 bases. With V trimmed by 10 bases and J by 3 bases, 9 bases remained unmatched. The CDR3 has 14 residues. Germline CDR1 is SNHLY and CDR2 is FYNNEI. The CDR3 sequence: CAILQGAFDYGYTF. Here the CDR3 DNA reads TGTGCCATCTTACAGGGGGCTTTTGACTATGGCTACACCTTC.

This clone was detected a few times. The junction and the germline gene differ at one end; a read error may be behind it. The V and J genes are TRBV12-5 and TRBJ2-5; D tentatively reads TRBD1 or TRBD2 (5 bases each). The CDR3 loop spans 11 amino acids. Germline loops: CDR1 LGHNT, CDR2 FRNRAP. The CDR3 reads CASGLEGPRNF. As DNA, the CDR3 is TGTGCTAGTGGTTTGGAGGGACCCAGAAACTTC. The full variable domain, its missing parts supplied by reference TRBV12-5 and TRBJ2-5, is DARVTQTPRHKVTEMGQEVTMRCQPILGHNTVFWYRQTMMQGLELLAYFRNRAPLDDSGMPKDRFSAEMPDATLATLKIQPSEPRDSAVYFCASGLEGPRNFGPGTRLLVL.

This clone was recorded once. The gene calls are TRBV6-2 or TRBV6-3 and TRBJ2-5, with 8 bases lining up with TRBD1. Germline lookup yields CDR1 MNHEY and CDR2 SVGEGT. The V gene end was trimmed by 3 bases and the J gene end by 3 bases; junction bases not matched to a gene: 3. This CDR3 has 14 amino acids. Written as DNA, the CDR3 is TGTGCCAGCAGTTATGGGGGACAGGAAGAGACCCAGTACTTC. This encodes CASSYGGQEETQYF.

The chain employs TRBV5-1 and TRBJ2-1; D is perhaps TRBD2 (6 bases). Germline V gene data show CDR1 as SGHRS and CDR2 as YFSETQ. The CDR3 is 12 amino acids. Trimming shortened V by 9 bases and J by 5 bases, and 12 bases separated the two germline ends. Written as DNA, the CDR3 is TGCGCCACCGGGACTTGGGACAATGAGCAGTTCTTC. Protein sequence: CATGTWDNEQFF.

This sequence joins TRBV10-1 and TRBJ2-7, with D uncertain. With 3 bases removed from V and 5 bases from J, the gap between germline ends came to 8 bases. Germline V lookup: CDR1 WNHNN, CDR2 SYGVQD (reference sequence). The CDR3 is 12 residues long. The CDR3 DNA reads as TGCGCCAGCAGTGATTATAGGAACGAGCAGTACTTC. Translating it yields CASSDYRNEQYF.

The chain is built from TRBV6-6 and TRBJ1-6; no clear D. The CDR3 is made up of 13 amino acids. CDR1 is MNHNY, CDR2 SVGAGI, per germline (reference sequence). V lost 5 bases and J lost 12, with 14 bases in between. Written as DNA, the CDR3 is TGTGCCAGCAGTAAGGACTCCGGCCTACCCCTCCACTTT. Translating it yields CASSKDSGLPLHF.

V and J are TRBV27 and TRBJ2-1, with D perhaps TRBD1 (6 bases). This CDR3 contains 13 residues. Germline CDR1 and CDR2: MNHEY and SMNVEV (reference sequence). The ends were cut back, 7 bases at V and 15 bases at J, with 22 bases in the middle. This CDR3 reads CASNIGGPAGSFF. CDR3 DNA sequence: TGTGCCAGCAACATAGGGGGACCGGCAGGATCGTTCTTC.

The chain is built from TRBV7-9 and TRBJ1-1; a weak D match, TRBD1 (5 bases). The CDR3 extends over 11 amino acids. V was shortened by 2 bases and J by 9 bases, with 7 bases between the two germline ends. Germline V gene sequence: CDR1 SEHNR, CDR2 FQNEAQ (reference sequence). This chain's CDR3 is CASSLRDQAFF. The CDR3 bases are TGTGCCAGCAGCTTAAGGGACCAAGCTTTCTTT. Together with reference TRBV7-9 and TRBJ1-1, the CDR3 gives the full variable domain: DTGVSQNPRHKITKRGQNVTFRCDPISEHNRLYWYRQTLGQGPEFLTYFQNEAQLEKSRLLSDRFSAERPKGSFSTLEIQRTEQGDSAMYLCASSLRDQAFFGQGTRLTVV.

This clone was detected only once. The gene calls are TRBV28 and TRBJ2-7, with 9 bases identical to TRBD2. This CDR3 spans 15 amino acids. Germline CDR1 is MDHEN and CDR2 is SYDVKM. V lost 5 bases to trimming and J lost 7 bases; unmatched junction nucleotides: 12. The DNA of the CDR3 is TGTGCCAGCAGTCCTAGCGGGACAAGGGGGCTGGAGCAGTACTTC. Amino acid sequence: CASSPSGTRGLEQYF. Full variable domain (remainder filled in from reference TRBV28 and TRBJ2-7): DVKVTQSSRYLVKRTGEKVFLECVQDMDHENMFWYRQDPGLGLRLIYFSYDVKMKEKGDIPEGYSVSREKKERFSLILESASTNQTSMYLCASSPSGTRGLEQYFGPGTRLTVT.

The chain employs TRBV18 and TRBJ2-3; possibly TRBD1 or TRBD2 for D (5 bases each). This CDR3 is built from 17 residues. The V and J ends lost 3 bases and 2 bases respectively, with 18 bases between them. CDR1 is KGHSH and CDR2 is LQKENI in the germline V gene. This CDR3 is CASSPTPGTVITDTQYF. CDR3 nucleotide sequence: TGTGCCAGCTCACCTACCCCCGGGACGGTCATCACAGATACGCAGTATTTT. Drawing the rest from reference TRBV18 and TRBJ2-3, the complete variable domain is NAGVMQNPRHLVRRRGQEARLRCSPMKGHSHVYWYRQLPEEGLKFMVYLQKENIIDESGMPKERFSAEFPKEGPSILRIQQVVRGDSAAYFCASSPTPGTVITDTQYFGPGTRLTVL.

The V gene is TRBV28, the J gene TRBJ2-2; D ambiguous. Germline V CDR1 and CDR2: MDHEN, SYDVKM. CDR3 length: 14 residues. The V end lost 4 bases, the J end lost 0 bases, and 6 bases lay between the germline ends. The CDR3 nucleotides read TGTGCCAGCAGTTCGGACCCGAACACCGGGGAGCTGTTTTTT. This sequence encodes CASSSDPNTGELFF. Drawing the rest from reference TRBV28 and TRBJ2-2, the complete variable domain is DVKVTQSSRYLVKRTGEKVFLECVQDMDHENMFWYRQDPGLGLRLIYFSYDVKMKEKGDIPEGYSVSREKKERFSLILESASTNQTSMYLCASSSDPNTGELFFGEGSRLTVL.